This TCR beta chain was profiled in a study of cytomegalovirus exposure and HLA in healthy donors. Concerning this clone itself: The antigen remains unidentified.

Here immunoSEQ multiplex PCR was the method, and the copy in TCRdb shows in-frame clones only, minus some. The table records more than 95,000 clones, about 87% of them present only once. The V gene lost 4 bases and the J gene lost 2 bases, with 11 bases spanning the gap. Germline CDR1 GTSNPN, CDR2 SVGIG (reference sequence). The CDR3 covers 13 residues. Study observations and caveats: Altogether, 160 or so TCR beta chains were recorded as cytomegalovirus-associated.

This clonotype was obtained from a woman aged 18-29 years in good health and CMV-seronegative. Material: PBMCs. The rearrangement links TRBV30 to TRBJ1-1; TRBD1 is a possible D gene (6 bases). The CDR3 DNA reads TGTGCCTGGACCGGACAGAGTAACACTGAAGCTTTCTTT. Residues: CAWTGQSNTEAFF.